This TCR beta chain was obtained from a study of beta chain features in type 1 diabetes. Every single donor gave one heparinised blood draw, and these averaged about 116 mL. The CDR3 loop spans 14 amino acids. The germline gives CDR1 SGDLS, CDR2 YYNGEE. The V end lost 4 bases, the J end lost 2 bases, and 10 bases lay between the germline ends. The authors reverse transcribed all of the isolated RNA, so sequencing captured expressed TCRB transcripts. Only in-frame clones appear in the TCRdb table, and some are missing; sequencing was by immunoSEQ multiplex PCR. The sample yields about 60,000 clones, roughly 60% seen once.

Sequenced material: Tregs from blood. The clonotype was recovered from a woman between 18 and 30 years old in good health. The chain recombines TRBV9 with TRBJ1-3; D is perhaps TRBD1 (6 bases). The CDR3 spells CASSPRTAGNTIYF. CDR3 bases: TGTGCCAGCAGCCCTCGGACAGCTGGAAACACCATATATTTT.